The present T cell receptor beta chain was sequenced within a study of post-analysis software for immune sequencing data. Study-level points and caveats: F measure clustering grouped samples strongly by preparation batch. Patients showed TRBV5-6, TRBV5-1 and TRBV20-1 among roughly five TRBV segments more frequent than in controls. Compared with controls, patients showed significantly lower normalized Chao1 diversity.

Comments on this clonotype: What it recognizes is unknown.

Each TCR beta cDNA library carried unique molecular identifiers. Each sample of about 0.95 to 11 million input T cells yielded about 500,000 cDNA molecules, so each molecule approximated one T cell. TCRdb reanalysed the PCR reads using MiXCR and keeps one entry per CDR3 protein. This table has roughly 800,000 distinct CDR3 sequences, approximately 44% appearing once. This CDR3 is built from 16 residues. V lost 0 bases and J 10 bases, leaving 21 bases between the germline ends. Germline V gene data show CDR1 as SQVTM and CDR2 as ANQGSEA. The TCR sequence derives from a girl aged 5-17 years with multiple sclerosis. Sample: blood. The chain couples TRBV29-1 to TRBJ1-4; D not certain. The CDR3 reads CSVEDLGPENRGKLFF. The CDR3 nucleotides read TGCAGCGTTGAAGATTTGGGCCCTGAGAACCGCGGAAAACTGTTTTTT.